The clone carrying this T cell receptor beta chain occurred many times. This record comes from a study of early T cells in non-severe SARS-CoV-2 infection. TCRdb processed the 5' RACE reads anew with MiXCR; each CDR3 protein has one entry. Altogether 45,000 to 60,000 distinct CDR3 sequences are present, 7.5% to 9% being singletons, with the ten largest covering 3.5% to 4%. Source: whole blood, taken at baseline. This sequence originates from an adult who was a healthcare worker with PCR-confirmed SARS-CoV-2 infection or an uninfected control (not recorded which).

The CDR3 nucleotides read TGTGCCACCAGTGACAGGGGGAGAAATCAGCCCCAGCATTTT. Its translation: CATSDRGRNQPQHF. The rearrangement uses TRBV24-1 and TRBJ1-5; 7 bases are a match to TRBD1. CDR3 length: 14 amino acids. The germline CDR1 and CDR2 sequences are KGHDR and SFDVKD. Losses at the gene ends were 4 bases for V and 4 bases for J; bases not matched to a gene: 3.